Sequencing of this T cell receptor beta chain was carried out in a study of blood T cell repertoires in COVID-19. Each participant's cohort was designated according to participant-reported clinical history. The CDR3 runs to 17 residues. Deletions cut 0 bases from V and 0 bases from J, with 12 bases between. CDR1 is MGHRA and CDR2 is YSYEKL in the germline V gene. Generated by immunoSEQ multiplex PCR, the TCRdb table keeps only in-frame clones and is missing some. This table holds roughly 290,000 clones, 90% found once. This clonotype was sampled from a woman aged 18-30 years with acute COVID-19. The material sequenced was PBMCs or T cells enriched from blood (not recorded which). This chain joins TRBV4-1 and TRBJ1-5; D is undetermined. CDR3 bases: TGCGCCAGCAGCCAAGATGGAGCAGCTAATAGCAATCAGCCCCAGCATTTT. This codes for CASSQDGAANSNQPQHF.